These 9 T cell receptor beta chains were sequenced from one sample in a study of T cell responses to AZD1222 COVID-19 vaccine. Clones were read by immunoSEQ multiplex PCR, and TCRdb kept only the in-frame ones, dropping some. The table includes 130,000 or so clones, approximately 80% detected once. This specimen was peripheral blood, taken 28 days after the second AZD1222 dose. Every receptor here comes from an adult who received the AZD1222 COVID-19 vaccine.

The chain links TRBV29-1 to TRBJ1-2, with TRBD1 matching over 7 bases. With V trimmed by 3 bases and J by 8 bases, 18 bases remained unmatched. The germline CDR1 and CDR2 sequences are SQVTM and ANQGSEA. The CDR3 totals 16 residues. CDR3 coding DNA: TGCAGCGTTGACTCGAGTTACCTAGAGACAGGGTTGGGCTACACCTTC. Translation: CSVDSSYLETGLGYTF. Full variable domain (missing parts from reference TRBV29-1 and TRBJ1-2): SAVISQKPSRDICQRGTSLTIQCQVDSQVTMMFWYRQQPGQSLTLIATANQGSEATYESGFVIDKFPISRPNLTFSTLTVSNMSPEDSSIYLCSVDSSYLETGLGYTFGSGTRLTVV.

The rearrangement links TRBV30 to TRBJ2-5; TRBD2 might be the D (6 bases). The germline V gene has CDR1 GTSNPN and CDR2 SVGIG (reference sequence). V was cut by 0 bases and J by 1 base, with 12 bases left in between. CDR3 size: 15 residues. CDR3 sequence: CAWSVIAGIQETQYF. The CDR3 DNA reads TGTGCCTGGAGTGTAATTGCGGGGATCCAAGAGACCCAGTACTTC.

V and J are TRBV5-6 and TRBJ1-2; 8 bases map to TRBD1. The V gene's germline CDR1 is SGHDT and CDR2 YYEEEE. The V gene end was trimmed by 5 bases and the J gene end by 7 bases; junction bases not matched to a gene: 10. The CDR3 is made up of 14 amino acids. The DNA for the CDR3 is TGTGCCAGCAGATATAGGCAGGGGGCTGGTGGCTACACCTTC. Translating gives CASRYRQGAGGYTF.

The V gene is TRBV7-2, the J gene TRBJ2-7, with 8 bases lining up with TRBD1. Trimming cost V 4 bases and J 1 base; bases outside gene matches: 9. Germline CDR1 and CDR2: SGHTA and FQGNSA. The CDR3 extends over 16 amino acids. The CDR3 bases are TGTGCCAGCAGCTCTCAACCCCGGGACAGGTCCTACGAGCAGTACTTC. It codes for CASSSQPRDRSYEQYF. The whole variable domain, filled in from reference TRBV7-2 and TRBJ2-7, reads GAGVSQSPSNKVTEKGKDVELRCDPISGHTALYWYRQSLGQGLEFLIYFQGNSAPDKSGLPSDRFSAERTGGSVSTLTIQRTQQEDSAVYLCASSSQPRDRSYEQYFGPGTRLTVT.

V gene TRBV13 combines with J gene TRBJ1-4, with TRBD1 matching 10 bases. CDR1 PRHDT and CDR2 FYEKMQ come from the germline V gene (reference sequence). Losses at the gene ends were 3 bases for V and 6 bases for J; bases not matched to a gene: 1. This CDR3 comprises 14 residues. CDR3 sequence reads: CASSLGQGYEKLFF. The CDR3 DNA reads TGTGCCAGCAGCTTGGGACAGGGGTATGAAAAACTGTTTTTT.

The sample holds a few counts of this clone. The genes are TRBV28 and TRBJ1-2; D is perhaps TRBD1 (6 bases). Trimming pared 10 bases from V and 4 bases from J, leaving 19 bases between. This CDR3 comprises 14 residues. The V gene's germline CDR1 is MDHEN and CDR2 SYDVKM. The DNA of the CDR3 is TGTGCCACCGGACGGGGGGGGGCGGCCTATGGCTACACCTTC. Its protein product is CATGRGGAAYGYTF.

Only a few counts were recorded for this clone. The chain recombines TRBV7-2 with TRBJ1-5; D ambiguous. CDR1 is SGHTA and CDR2 is FQGNSA in the germline V gene. Trimming stripped 3 bases from V and 9 bases from J, with 15 bases between. This CDR3 spans 14 amino acids. The CDR3 loop is CASSLGRELGPQHF. The CDR3 DNA reads TGTGCCAGCAGCTTGGGTAGGGAGTTAGGGCCCCAGCATTTT.

This CDR3 is CASSPGGGTEAFF. The CDR3 nucleotides read TGCGCCAGCAGCCCGGGTGGGGGCACTGAAGCTTTCTTT. V gene TRBV5-1 combines with J gene TRBJ1-1; a weak D match, TRBD1 (5 bases). There are 13 residues in the CDR3. The V end lost 4 bases, the J end lost 4 bases, and 11 bases lay between the germline ends. In germline, CDR1 is SGHRS, CDR2 YFSETQ.

The chain links TRBV29-1 to TRBJ2-7; the D gene is possibly TRBD1 (5 bases). The length of the CDR3 is 16 residues. In germline, CDR1 is SQVTM, CDR2 ANQGSEA. Trimming shortened V by 6 bases and J by 0 bases, and 21 bases separated the two germline ends. In DNA form, the CDR3 reads TGCAGCGTGGTGGGTGTAGGGGCCCCCAGCTCCTACGAGCAGTACTTC. Amino acid sequence: CSVVGVGAPSSYEQYF.